The clone carrying this T cell receptor (beta chain) has more than one count but fewer than ten. The time point denotes: pre-sensitization, week 0. Sample treatment: therapeutic diphenylcyclopropenone sensitization with weekly scalp DPC. The data belong to a study of human T cells and chemical hapten exposure. Study details: The study enrolled mostly female patients with alopecia areata, totalis or universalis. Per-sample TCR yield variability stemmed mainly from small pooled library volume differences.

The CDR3 has 12 amino acids. V lost 3 bases and J 10 bases, leaving 10 bases between the germline ends. CDR1 is SGHDN, CDR2 FVKESK, per germline. The library gave individual cDNA molecules unique molecular identifiers. Per the original data handling: Samples ranged from about 23,224 to 690,600 TCRs, with a median of roughly 96,000. Via MiXCR, TCRdb re-called the RACE reads, giving one row per CDR3 protein. The V and J calls shown here were made by TCRdb, not taken from the authors' results. Among tens of thousands of distinct CDR3 sequences listed, roughly 9.9% were seen once. The source is a woman aged 40 to 50 with alopecia areata. Some clones in this sample may be carry-over from other donors' samples. The gene calls are TRBV14 and TRBJ2-1, with D unclear. The sequences come from whole blood, collected in connection with sensitization to the hapten diphenylcyclopropenone (DPC). The CDR3 coding sequence is TGTGCCAGCAGCCAGATGGGCCAGGAGCAGTTCTTC. Encoded protein: CASSQMGQEQFF.